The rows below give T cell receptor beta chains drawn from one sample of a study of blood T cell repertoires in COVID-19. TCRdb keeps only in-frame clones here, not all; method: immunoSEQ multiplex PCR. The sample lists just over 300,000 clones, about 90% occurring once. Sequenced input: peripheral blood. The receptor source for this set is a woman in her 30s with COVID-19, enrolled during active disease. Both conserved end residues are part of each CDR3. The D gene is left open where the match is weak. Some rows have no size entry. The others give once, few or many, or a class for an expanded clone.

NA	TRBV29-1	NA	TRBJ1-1	TGCAGCGGCTCCGACAGAATGAACACTGAAGCTTTCTTT	CSGSDRMNTEAFF
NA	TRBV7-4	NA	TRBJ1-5	TGTGCCAGCAGCTTAGGCAGTTTGGCAGGGAATCAGCCCCAGCATTTT	CASSLGSLAGNQPQHF
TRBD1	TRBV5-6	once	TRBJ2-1	TGTGCCAGCAGTTACAGGGGATTGGGGTACAATGAGCAGTTCTTC	CASSYRGLGYNEQFF
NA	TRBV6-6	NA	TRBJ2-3	TGTGCCAGCGGGACTTGGGGTGAGGCGCAGTATTTT	CASGTWGEAQYF
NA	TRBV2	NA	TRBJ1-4	TGTGCCAGCAGTGATACAGTTGCTAATGAAAAACTGTTTTTT	CASSDTVANEKLFF
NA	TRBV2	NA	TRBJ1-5	TGTGCCAGCAGTGAAGGGACAAATAATCAGCCCCAGCATTTT	CASSEGTNNQPQHF
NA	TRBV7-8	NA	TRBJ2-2	TGTGCCAGCACCCTTAGTCAGGGGATTTACACCGGGGAGCTGTTTTTT	CASTLSQGIYTGELFF
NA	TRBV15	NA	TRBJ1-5	TGTGCCACCAGCAGATCCGGGTTTAGCAATCAGCCCCAGCATTTT	CATSRSGFSNQPQHF
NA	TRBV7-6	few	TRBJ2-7	TGTGCCAGCAGCCCCCAAGGCGGTTCCTACGAGCAGTACTTC	CASSPQGGSYEQYF
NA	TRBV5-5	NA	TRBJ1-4	TGTGCCAGCAGGCCACGCGGTTTAGCCGAAAAACTGTTTTTT	CASRPRGLAEKLFF
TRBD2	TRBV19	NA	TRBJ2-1	TGTGCCAGTAGGTTAGGTGGGGGGGGTCCTCGAATGCAGTTCTTC	CASRLGGGGPRMQFF
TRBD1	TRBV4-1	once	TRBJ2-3	TGCGCCAGCAGCCAATTCCTAAGCAGGGGGCCGGGGGATACGCAGTATTTT	CASSQFLSRGPGDTQYF
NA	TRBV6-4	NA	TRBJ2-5	TGTGCCAGCAGTGTGTTCGCGGGAGAGACCCAGTACTTC	CASSVFAGETQYF
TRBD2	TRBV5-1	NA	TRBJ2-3	TGCGCCAGCAGCCCGGGACTAGCGGGGGGAGATACGCAGTATTTT	CASSPGLAGGDTQYF
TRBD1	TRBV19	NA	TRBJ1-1	TGTGCCAGTAGTATAGATCTTGTGACAGGGGAGTCTTTCTTT	CASSIDLVTGESFF
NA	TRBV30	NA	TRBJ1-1	TGTGCCTGGAGCACAGGTACCTTGAACACTGAAGCTTTCTTT	CAWSTGTLNTEAFF
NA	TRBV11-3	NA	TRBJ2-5	TGTGCCAGCAGCTCCCGGGATTCGTACCAAGAGACCCAGTACTTC	CASSSRDSYQETQYF
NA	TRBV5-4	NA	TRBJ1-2	TGTGCCAGCAGCTTGAGGCTCGGGACAAATCCCTACTATGGCTACACCTTC	CASSLRLGTNPYYGYTF
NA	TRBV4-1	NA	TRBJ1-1	TGCGCCAGCAGCCAAGCTTTGGCTGGCACTGAAGCTTTCTTT	CASSQALAGTEAFF
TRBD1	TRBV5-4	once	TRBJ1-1	TGTGCCAGCAGCTTGGCCGCAGGGGGCTACACTGAAGCTTTCTTT	CASSLAAGGYTEAFF
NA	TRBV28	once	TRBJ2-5	TGTGCCAGCAGTTTTTTTCGTGGTGTGGGCCCCTCACGATATCAGTACTTC	CASSFFRGVGPSRYQYF
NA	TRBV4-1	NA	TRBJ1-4	TGCGCCAGCAGCCAAGAAGAAAGGGGGGGGAATGAAAAACTGTTTTTT	CASSQEERGGNEKLFF
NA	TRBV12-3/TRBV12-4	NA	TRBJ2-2	TGTGCCAGCAGACCCACGGGGATCGGGGAGCTGTTTTTT	CASRPTGIGELFF
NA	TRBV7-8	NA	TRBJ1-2	TGTGCCAGCAGCTTAGTGGGACTCCGATATGGCTACACCTTC	CASSLVGLRYGYTF
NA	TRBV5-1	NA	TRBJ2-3	TGCGCCAGCAGCTTGACCCAGGTAGATACGCAGTATTTT	CASSLTQVDTQYF
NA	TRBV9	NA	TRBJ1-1	TGTGCCAGCAGCTCTAATAGTTTAACAGTGAACACTGAAGCTTTCTTT	CASSSNSLTVNTEAFF
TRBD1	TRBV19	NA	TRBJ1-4	TGTGCCAGTAGTATAGATCGGACAGGAAGGTATGAAAAACTGTTTTTT	CASSIDRTGRYEKLFF
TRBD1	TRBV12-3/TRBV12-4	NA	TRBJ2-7	TGTGCCAGCAGTTTTCGGGACAGAAAAATACAGTACTTC	CASSFRDRKIQYF
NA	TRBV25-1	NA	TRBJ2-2	TGTGCCAGCAGTGCCACAGGGCCCCGGGAGCTGTTTTTT	CASSATGPRELFF
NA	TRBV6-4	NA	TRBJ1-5	TGTGCCAGCAGTGACTCGGGGGAGGGTCAGCCCCAGCATTTT	CASSDSGEGQPQHF
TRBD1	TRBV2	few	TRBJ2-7	TGTGCCAGCAGTGCTCGGGACAGCGGCTCCTACGAGCAGTACTTC	CASSARDSGSYEQYF